The 17 T cell receptor beta chains presented below share a single source sample, sequenced in a study of blood T cells in healthy people across ages. Using a J-beta primer mix together with a sample-barcoded 5' primer, a second PCR was run for roughly 6 to 12 cycles. TCRdb reanalysed the 5' RACE reads using MiXCR and keeps one entry per CDR3 protein. The sample consists of 800,000 to 950,000 distinct CDR3 sequences, roughly 43% of them appearing once. The sample was blood. The receptors were sampled from a man aged 25-45 years in good health.

With respect to this clonotype: Compared with germline, one end of the junction differs, possibly owing to a read error. The chain couples TRBV7-2 to TRBJ2-3; the D gene is possibly TRBD1 (6 bases). Germline lookup yields CDR1 SGHTA and CDR2 FQGNSA. The CDR3 runs to 15 residues. CDR3 region: CAGRGSVRGTDTQYF. The CDR3 coding sequence is TGTGCCGGCAGGGGCTCGGTGAGGGGCACAGATACGCAGTATTTT.

This chain joins TRBV12-3 or TRBV12-4 and TRBJ2-2; maybe TRBD1 (6 bases). This CDR3 has 12 residues. Trimming removed 4 bases at V and 10 bases at J, with 10 bases between. The DNA for the CDR3 is TGTGCCAGCAGTTACAGGGTGGAGGAGCTGTTTTTT. This gives the protein CASSYRVEELFF.

The chain combines TRBV12-3 or TRBV12-4 with TRBJ1-5; 11 positions match TRBD1. With 4 bases clipped from V and 2 bases from J, the junction kept 7 bases outside the gene matches. This CDR3 contains 17 residues. The CDR3: CASSWGDRGIGNQPQHF. The DNA of the CDR3 is TGTGCCAGCAGTTGGGGGGACAGGGGGATAGGCAATCAGCCCCAGCATTTT.

The J gene is TRBJ2-5, the V gene TRBV24-1, with no clear D. Trimming took off 5 bases at V and 1 base at J, with 7 bases between the two ends. The length of the CDR3 is 13 residues. Germline V gene data show CDR1 as KGHDR and CDR2 as SFDVKD. The CDR3: CATSVSSQETQYF. In DNA form, the CDR3 reads TGTGCCACCAGTGTGAGTAGCCAAGAGACCCAGTACTTC.

The table lists this clonotype with many counts. The chain links TRBV15 to TRBJ1-2; no firm D call. Trimming left V 0 bases short and J 4 bases short, with 9 bases between. Per the germline V gene, CDR1 is LNHNV and CDR2 is YYDKDF (reference sequence). The CDR3 runs to 14 residues. The CDR3 nucleotides read TGTGCCACCAGCAGAGATGCCGGGGTCTATGGCTACACCTTC. This gives the protein CATSRDAGVYGYTF.

This clonotype has just a few counts. V usage is TRBV20-1 and J usage is TRBJ2-7; TRBD2 matches 12 bases. The CDR3 is made up of 19 amino acids. V lost 0 bases to trimming and J lost 2 bases; unmatched junction nucleotides: 14. CDR1 is DFQATT and CDR2 is SNEGSKA in the germline V gene (reference sequence). CDR3 coding DNA: TGCAGTGCTAGAGATTTGGCCGGGAGTCGACTAGCGGGGGCCTACGAGCAGTACTTC. It specifies CSARDLAGSRLAGAYEQYF.

The sample holds a few counts of this clonotype. The rearrangement links TRBV24-1 to TRBJ2-5, with 8 nucleotides matching TRBD1. This CDR3 is built from 13 residues. Germline assignment: CDR1 KGHDR and CDR2 SFDVKD. Trimming at V came to 10 bases and at J to 0 bases, leaving 3 bases not matched to a gene. The CDR3 reads CATGTGDQETQYF. CDR3 DNA sequence: TGTGCCACTGGGACAGGAGACCAAGAGACCCAGTACTTC.

Concerning this clonotype itself: Just one base apart from a much larger clone, this may be a read error. The rearrangement uses TRBV29-1 and TRBJ2-3, with TRBD2 matching 9 bases. The V gene end was trimmed by 7 bases and the J gene end by 9 bases; junction bases not matched to a gene: 5. The CDR3 loop spans 11 amino acids. Germline V CDR1 and CDR2: SQVTM, ANQGSEA. CDR3 protein: CSGSGGRTQYF. CDR3 coding DNA: TGCAGCGGTAGCGGGGGCAGAACGCAGTATTTT.

This clonotype was counted ten times or more. The V and J genes are TRBV4-1 and TRBJ2-3; D unresolved. CDR3 size: 14 residues. Germline CDR1 and CDR2: MGHRA and YSYEKL. V was pared by 0 bases and J by 2 bases, with 6 bases between. The CDR3 coding sequence is TGCGCCAGCAGCCAAGAAGGGCCCACAGATACGCAGTATTTT. It yields the protein CASSQEGPTDTQYF.

The V gene is TRBV4-2, the J gene TRBJ2-1; D call uncertain. With 0 bases removed from V and 7 bases from J, the gap between germline ends came to 13 bases. CDR1 and CDR2 (germline): LGHNA, YNFKEQ. The CDR3 runs to 15 residues. This CDR3 reads CASSQDGQVGNEQFF. The CDR3 region has the DNA TGTGCCAGCAGCCAAGACGGGCAGGTTGGGAATGAGCAGTTCTTC.

The rearrangement uses TRBV7-9 and TRBJ2-4; no definite D call. V gave up 5 bases and J gave up 0 bases, with 11 bases separating them. Germline CDR1 SEHNR, CDR2 FQNEAQ (reference sequence). There are 15 residues in the CDR3. The CDR3 is CASSQDKIAKNIQYF. CDR3 sequence (DNA): TGTGCCAGCAGCCAAGATAAAATAGCCAAAAACATTCAGTACTTC.

Many counts were recorded for this clonotype. This chain joins TRBV6-1 and TRBJ2-5, with TRBD2 as a possible D gene (5 bases). The CDR3 is 16 amino acids. Trimming shortened V by 0 bases and J by 9 bases, and 20 bases separated the two germline ends. Germline V gives CDR1 MNHNS, CDR2 SASEGT. As DNA, the CDR3 is TGTGCCAGCAGTGAAGCGGCCGGCGGGCTTAAGAAGGCCCAGTACTTC. Protein product: CASSEAAGGLKKAQYF.

The chain has TRBV7-2 and TRBJ2-3, with D unresolved. The germline V and J ends were trimmed by 0 bases and 7 bases, with 17 bases remaining between them. The germline CDR1 and CDR2 sequences are SGHTA and FQGNSA. CDR3 length equals 16 residues. The CDR3 DNA reads TGTGCCAGCAGCTTAGCGACGTCCGTTCGTGGGAATACGCAGTATTTT. Its translation is CASSLATSVRGNTQYF.

The V gene is TRBV5-1, the J gene TRBJ2-3, with D possibly being TRBD2 (7 bases). Germline CDR1 reads SGHRS; CDR2 reads YFSETQ. Trimming cost V 2 bases and J 4 bases, with 11 bases left between them. The CDR3 consists of 14 residues. CDR3: CASSLTGRADTQYF. As DNA, the CDR3 is TGCGCCAGCAGCTTAACAGGGAGGGCAGATACGCAGTATTTT.

This clonotype was observed a few times. The chain carries TRBV12-3 or TRBV12-4 and TRBJ2-1; D not certain. Trimming removed 6 bases at V and 7 bases at J, with 13 bases between. The CDR3 has 13 amino acids. The CDR3 DNA reads as TGTGCCAGCAGAGACTCGCCCGGGAATGAGCAGTTCTTC. This translates into CASRDSPGNEQFF.

The CDR3 nucleotides are TGCAGCTCTGGACTAGCTAGAGGAGAGACCCAGTACTTC. This sequence encodes CSSGLARGETQYF. The gene calls are TRBV29-1 and TRBJ2-5; 8 bases match TRBD2. Germline-derived CDR1 and CDR2 are SQVTM and ANQGSEA. J gave up 4 bases and V 8 bases, and 9 bases lay outside the gene matches. The CDR3 loop spans 13 amino acids. Full variable domain (outside the CDR3, taken from reference TRBV29-1 and TRBJ2-5): SAVISQKPSRDICQRGTSLTIQCQVDSQVTMMFWYRQQPGQSLTLIATANQGSEATYESGFVIDKFPISRPNLTFSTLTVSNMSPEDSSIYLCSSGLARGETQYFGPGTRLLVL.

This chain joins TRBV20-1 and TRBJ1-1; D gene ambiguous. The CDR3 totals 14 residues. CDR1 is DFQATT, CDR2 SNEGSKA, per germline (reference sequence). Trimming took 0 bases from V and 3 from J, leaving 11 bases between them. The CDR3, as DNA: TGCAGTGCTAGAGATCCGGCGGTCCACACTGAAGCTTTCTTT. Residues: CSARDPAVHTEAFF.